The TCR beta chain described here comes from a study of blood T cell repertoires in COVID-19 (dated by TCRdb to the early 2020s). For the study in its entirety: Samples covering the acute and convalescent phases of COVID-19 were provided by collaborators in the United States, Italy and Spain. Sample metadata almost always included a de-identified subject ID, COVID-19 status, age in years and sex. The prospective study material was composed of cDNA or gDNA derived from T cells, B-cell-depleted T cells, or PBMCs. The samples were drawn from two sources: the first 160 participants of the ongoing ImmuneRACE study, and 1,000 to 1,500 subjects contributed by 6 global collaborators. Deeply sampled blood TCRbeta repertoires from subjects exposed to, actively infected with, or recovered from COVID-19 were included in the dataset. The repertoires were released in a freely available public database meant as a resource for research on the immune response to SARS-CoV-2. Where available, HLA class I and class II types were obtained from metadata supplied by the sample provider rather than from assay-based typing.

Notes on this clone: Its antigen remains unidentified. No qualities accompany the bases; no much larger clone lies one base away.

TCRbeta CDR3 regions were amplified from genomic DNA by means of the immunoSEQ Assay, a bias-controlled multiplex PCR. The original pipeline was this. Nucleated cell counts per sample were estimated from amplification of reference gene primers within the assay. To quantify the absolute abundance of each unique TCRbeta CDR3 rearrangement, sequence reads were collapsed and filtered. For each sample, productive Simpson clonality was calculated as the square root of Simpson's diversity index across productive rearrangements. What TCRdb holds here is the immuneACCESS table cut down to in-frame rearrangements. Part of the clones is not present; checked against another copy, under half of the missing clones reflect an unresolved V gene, and the others are unexplained. The D gene and trimming were derived from the DNA, and the V and J assignments and clone size from that table. For this sample the table gives about 81,000 clones, of which under 85% were detected only once. The top ten hold around 13% of the sample.

Broad study findings and their caveats: The quantity of clinical and demographic metadata differed by source and by participant and was supplied without curation.

The V end gives up 0 bases and the J end 6 bases, leaving 3 bases in the junction not matched to a gene. Including the terminal cysteine and phenylalanine, the CDR3 comprises 15 residues. Kept here is only the CDR3 DNA, which spans 45 bases and is read in frame from base 1. CDR1 and CDR2, looked up from the germline V gene (reference sequence), are GTSNPN and SVGIG. The collaborating institutions used their own protocols to collect whole blood in K2EDTA tubes. For TCRbeta analysis, collaborators shipped samples as frozen whole blood, isolated PBMCs, or DNA extracted from either of those sample types.

The clonotype comes from a human donor in a cohort sampled during active COVID-19. The sample comprised peripheral blood. The chain is assembled from TRBV30 and TRBJ1-4; a stretch of 11 junction bases matches TRBD1. The DNA is as follows: TGTGCCTGGAGTGTACGGGGACAGGGGGATGAAAAACTGTTTTTT. It translates to CAWSVRGQGDEKLFF.